This TCR beta chain appears in the sequencing data of a study of T cells in Graves' hyperthyroidism and ophthalmopathy. Uncontrolled infection, other autoimmune disease, pregnancy or lactation excluded patients. Researchers took RNA transcripts and amplified the TCR beta CDR3 regions from them. The HTBI primer set served for first-round RT-PCR of the TCR CDR3. MiXCR was run by TCRdb on the multiplex PCR reads, yielding one entry per CDR3 protein. The table shows about 540,000 distinct CDR3 sequences, with approximately 44% occurring only once. This clonotype was observed at least ten times. This TCR was recovered from a young woman with Graves' hyperthyroidism. The sample consisted of peripheral blood or thyroid tissue (not recorded which).

The DNA of the CDR3 is TGTGCCAGCAGGCCCTTGGCGGGCTACACCTTC. The encoded protein is CASRPLAGYTF. V usage is TRBV2 and J usage is TRBJ1-2; D gene uncertain. Germline-derived CDR1 and CDR2 are SNHLY and FYNNEI. The V end was cut by 6 bases, the J end by 8 bases, with 10 bases between. This CDR3 spans 11 amino acids. The whole variable domain, filled in from reference TRBV2 and TRBJ1-2, reads EPEVTQTPSHQVTQMGQEVILRCVPISNHLYFYWYRQILGQKVEFLVSFYNNEISEKSEIFDDQFSVERPDGSNFTLKIRSTKLEDSAMYFCASRPLAGYTFGSGTRLTVV.